This T cell receptor beta chain comes out of a study of shared clonotypes between healthy human individuals. Study background: Researchers drew samples from a couple of women and a few men aged 18 to 49.

In the case of this clone: Its matching antigen is unknown.

The study's findings and limits: Sampling included only blood; tissue repertoires likely differ.

Genomic DNA from each subset was divided evenly over several immunoSEQ plates. Using immunoSEQ multiplex PCR, the repertoire was profiled, and TCRdb retains in-frame clones only, with some absent. The table lists roughly 500,000 clones, 75% to 85% of them singletons. V was shortened by 8 bases and J by 4 bases, with 11 bases between the two germline ends. Germline-derived CDR1 and CDR2 are MDHEN and SYDVKM. The CDR3 spans 12 residues. The TCR comes from a woman in her 40s in good health. Some clones in this sample may be carry-over from other donors' samples. The sample was PBMCs. The genes are TRBV28 and TRBJ1-2; D is unresolved. The CDR3 protein is CASYDPSYGYTF. CDR3 nucleotides: TGTGCCAGCTACGACCCTTCCTATGGCTACACCTTC.